Presented here are 8 T cell receptor beta chains from one specimen sequenced in a study of T cell changes during pregnancy in multiple sclerosis. TCRdb's table, derived via immunoSEQ multiplex PCR, lists solely in-frame clones and lacks some. Of around 81,000 clones in the sample, more than 90% were seen once. This specimen consisted of peripheral blood, obtained after pregnancy. Every receptor here comes from a female donor in good health, enrolled as a control in a pregnancy study.

The sample holds one count of this clone. CDR3 residues: CASSLGQRSSYNEQFF. The CDR3 DNA is TGTGCCAGCAGCTTAGGCCAGCGGAGCTCCTACAATGAGCAGTTCTTC. The J gene is TRBJ2-1, the V gene TRBV7-2, with a weak D call TRBD2 (5 bases). CDR3 length: 16 residues. Trimming took off 1 base at V and 0 bases at J, with 10 bases between the two ends. Germline loops: CDR1 SGHTA, CDR2 FQGNSA.

The rearrangement uses TRBV9 and TRBJ2-5; tentatively, D is TRBD1 (5 bases). CDR3 length: 13 residues. Trimming cost V 4 bases and J 4 bases, with 11 bases left between them. Germline CDR1 reads SGDLS; CDR2 reads YYNGEE. In DNA, the CDR3 is TGTGCCAGCAGCAACCGACAGTCAGAGACCCAGTACTTC. The encoded protein is CASSNRQSETQYF.

CDR3 nucleotide sequence: TGTGCCAGCAGTTCCTCACAGGGGGGAAATGAAAAACTGTTTTTT. Translation gives CASSSSQGGNEKLFF. This chain uses TRBV28 with TRBJ1-4, with 8 nucleotides matching TRBD1. V dropped 4 bases and J dropped 5; count of bases not matched to a gene: 6. This CDR3 contains 15 residues. The germline gives CDR1 MDHEN, CDR2 SYDVKM.

The gene calls are TRBV7-6 and TRBJ2-1; 10 nucleotides align to TRBD2. The trim removed 6 bases at V and 4 bases at J, leaving 6 bases unmatched. Germline CDR1 reads SGHVS; CDR2 reads FNYEAQ. The CDR3 covers 15 residues. CDR3 DNA sequence: TGTGCCAGCAGAAAAAGCGGGAGGGCTTACAATGAGCAGTTCTTC. Its protein product is CASRKSGRAYNEQFF. The full variable domain, completed using reference TRBV7-6 and TRBJ2-1, is GAGVSQSPRYKVTKRGQDVALRCDPISGHVSLYWYRQALGQGPEFLTYFNYEAQQDKSGLPNDRFSAERPEGSISTLTIQRTEQRDSAMYRCASRKSGRAYNEQFFGPGTRLTVL.

This chain connects TRBV13 to TRBJ2-1; 7 nucleotides align to TRBD2. Germline values: CDR1 PRHDT, CDR2 FYEKMQ (reference sequence). J was trimmed by 6 bases and V by 0 bases; bases with no gene match: 5. The CDR3 extends over 15 amino acids. CDR3 residues: CASSLGRDYLNEQFF. The CDR3 DNA follows: TGTGCCAGCAGCTTAGGAAGGGACTATCTCAATGAGCAGTTCTTC.

The J gene is TRBJ1-2, the V gene TRBV4-1; tentatively, D is TRBD1 (6 bases). Trimming shortened V by 3 bases and J by 6 bases, and 17 bases separated the two germline ends. CDR3 length: 15 residues. Germline loops: CDR1 MGHRA, CDR2 YSYEKL. Here the CDR3 reads CASSHNRETRHGYTF. As DNA, the CDR3 is TGCGCCAGCAGCCATAACAGGGAAACCCGACATGGCTACACCTTC.

This chain connects TRBV25-1 to TRBJ1-2; 7 positions agree with TRBD1. This CDR3 is 16 amino acids long. Germline values: CDR1 MGHDK, CDR2 SYGVNS. The trim removed 4 bases at V and 6 bases at J, leaving 14 bases unmatched. The CDR3 region has the DNA TGTGCCAGCAGTGCTTATACAGGGGCAAGTCGGAATGGCTACACCTTC. This translates into CASSAYTGASRNGYTF.

This chain links TRBV15 with TRBJ1-1, with a tentative D call TRBD1 (5 bases). Trimming took 1 base from V and 3 from J, leaving 15 bases between them. CDR3 size: 16 residues. CDR1 is LNHNV and CDR2 is YYDKDF in the germline V gene (reference sequence). The CDR3 sequence: CATSRASGGEDTEAFF. The DNA of the CDR3 is TGTGCCACCAGCAGAGCTTCAGGAGGGGAGGACACTGAAGCTTTCTTT.